These 29 T cell receptor beta chains were all obtained from the same sample, sequenced in a study of shared clonotypes between healthy human individuals. Profiled with immunoSEQ multiplex PCR; TCRdb holds only in-frame clones, not every one. The sample has about 680,000 clones; about two thirds are singletons. The sequenced sample was memory CD4+ T cells sorted from blood. The subset was: CD45RA-negative fraction. The receptors originated from a woman in her twenties or thirties in good health.

This clone appeared a single time. The chain uses TRBV29-1 and TRBJ1-1, with a possible D match to TRBD1 (5 bases). V dropped 7 bases and J dropped 1 base, with 16 bases sitting between them. The CDR3 has 14 amino acids. Germline V CDR1 and CDR2: SQVTM, ANQGSEA. The CDR3: CSALPGPTNTEAFF. In nucleotides, the CDR3 is TGCAGCGCCCTACCGGGACCCACGAACACTGAAGCTTTCTTT.

This chain uses TRBV27 with TRBJ2-2; 7 nucleotides match TRBD2. V was pared by 5 bases and J by 3 bases, with 9 bases of the junction left unmatched. The germline gives CDR1 MNHEY, CDR2 SMNVEV (reference sequence). CDR3 length: 16 amino acids. The CDR3 reads CASSHSGIRDTGELFF. CDR3 nucleotide sequence: TGTGCCAGCAGTCACAGCGGGATTCGGGACACCGGGGAGCTGTTTTTT.

The chain uses TRBV6-5 and TRBJ1-5; weak D call: TRBD1 (5 bases). This CDR3 region has 14 residues. Trimming took off 6 bases at V and 1 base at J, with 10 bases between the two ends. The germline V gene encodes CDR1 MNHEY and CDR2 SVGAGI. The CDR3 region is CASRGPGSNQPQHF. CDR3 nucleotide sequence: TGTGCCAGCAGGGGACCGGGGAGCAATCAGCCCCAGCATTTT.

The chain couples TRBV1 to TRBJ2-3; TRBD2 reflects the table's D call only, with no check against the DNA. TRBV1 is an annotated pseudogene. The CDR3 runs 19 residues. The CDR3 DNA reads as TGCACCAGCAGCCCTCACTGGCCGGGACTAGCGGGAGAGGAGGGTACGCAGTATTTT. Translation gives CTSSPHWPGLAGEEGTQYF.

This chain uses TRBV2 with TRBJ1-1; tentatively, D is TRBD1 (5 bases). This CDR3 has 14 amino acids. Trimming took off 3 bases at V and 9 bases at J, with 17 bases between the two ends. Germline lookup yields CDR1 SNHLY and CDR2 FYNNEI. The CDR3 DNA sequence: TGTGCCAGCAGTGAGAGGGACGGACGATACCAAGCTTTCTTT. It translates to CASSERDGRYQAFF.

This rearrangement joins TRBV28 to TRBJ1-2; D uncertain. Germline assignment: CDR1 MDHEN and CDR2 SYDVKM. The V and J ends lost 5 bases and 5 bases respectively, with 9 bases between them. The CDR3 is made up of 12 amino acids. CDR3: CASSTGIYGYTF. The CDR3 DNA follows: TGTGCCAGCAGTACCGGGATATATGGCTACACCTTC.

In this sample, this clone turned up a few times. The chain carries TRBV7-9 and TRBJ1-2; 8 bases agree with TRBD1. The length of the CDR3 is 15 residues. CDR1 and CDR2 (germline): SEHNR, FQNEAQ (reference sequence). The V segment lost 7 bases and the J segment 3 bases; nucleotides outside the gene matches: 10. DNA for the CDR3: TGTGCCAGCATCCCTCAGGGGGCTATCGACTATGGCTACACCTTC. This sequence encodes CASIPQGAIDYGYTF.

Only a few counts were recorded for this clone. This chain uses TRBV28 with TRBJ2-2; 8 bases match TRBD1. V lost 0 bases and J lost 1; bases outside the gene matches: 1. The CDR3 loop spans 16 amino acids. Germline V gene sequence: CDR1 MDHEN, CDR2 SYDVKM. The CDR3 nucleotides read TGTGCCAGCAGTTTATGGGACAGGGAGAACACCGGGGAGCTGTTTTTT. The encoded protein is CASSLWDRENTGELFF.

The rearrangement joins TRBV27 to TRBJ2-2; possible D gene TRBD1, 6 bases. The CDR3 sequence is 16 residues long. Trimming shortened V by 2 bases and J by 2 bases, and 12 bases separated the two germline ends. Germline values: CDR1 MNHEY, CDR2 SMNVEV (reference sequence). CDR3 DNA: TGTGCCAGCAGTTTACAGGGGTTTACTAACACCGGGGAGCTGTTTTTT. Translated, it gives CASSLQGFTNTGELFF.

The rearrangement uses TRBV5-1 and TRBJ1-1; 7 bases line up with TRBD1. The CDR3 is 15 amino acids. Germline values: CDR1 SGHRS, CDR2 YFSETQ. The ends lost 3 bases at V and 4 bases at J; junction bases unmatched: 9. Written as DNA, the CDR3 is TGCGCCAGCAGCTCCGAAAACAGGGGCTCCACTGAAGCTTTCTTT. Amino acid sequence: CASSSENRGSTEAFF.

The genes are TRBV7-8 and TRBJ2-2, with TRBD2 as a possible D gene (6 bases). With 4 bases removed from V and 5 bases from J, the gap between germline ends came to 20 bases. The germline V gene encodes CDR1 SGHVS and CDR2 FQNEAQ. CDR3 length equals 17 residues. The DNA of the CDR3 is TGTGCCAGCAGCTCGCCTCGGGCGGGACTTAGGACCGGGGAGCTGTTTTTT. It specifies CASSSPRAGLRTGELFF.

The chain recombines TRBV9 with TRBJ2-6, with D tentatively TRBD2 (6 bases). Germline CDR1 and CDR2: SGDLS and YYNGEE. Deletions cut 4 bases from V and 0 bases from J, with 17 bases between. This CDR3 has 18 residues. The CDR3 DNA is TGTGCCAGCAGCCCTAGGGACGGGGGAAGCTCTGGGGCCAACGTCCTGACTTTC. Encoded protein: CASSPRDGGSSGANVLTF.

V gene TRBV11-2 combines with J gene TRBJ2-3; 7 bases are a match to TRBD2. The CDR3 loop spans 16 amino acids. Unmatched junction bases numbered 8, after V lost 1 base and J lost 4 bases. The germline V gene encodes CDR1 SGHAT and CDR2 FQNNGV. The CDR3 DNA sequence: TGTGCCAGCAGCTTAGTCCCGGGGAGGGTTGCAGATACGCAGTATTTT. It specifies CASSLVPGRVADTQYF.

This rearrangement joins TRBV30 to TRBJ2-1; 13 bases are shared with TRBD2. The CDR3 has 16 residues. The germline V gene has CDR1 GTSNPN and CDR2 SVGIG (reference sequence). Trimming took 3 bases from V and 4 from J; bases not matched to a gene: 6. The CDR3 sequence is CAWRVLAGGQYNEQFF. The DNA of the CDR3 is TGTGCCTGGAGGGTACTAGCGGGAGGGCAATACAATGAGCAGTTCTTC.

CDR3 DNA sequence: TGTGCCAGCAGTTTAGAGGGGGGTACAGCCTACAATGAGCAGTTCTTC. It yields the protein CASSLEGGTAYNEQFF. The V call is TRBV27, the J call TRBJ2-1; D may match TRBD1 or TRBD2 (6 bases each). Germline V gene sequence: CDR1 MNHEY, CDR2 SMNVEV (reference sequence). This CDR3 comprises 16 residues. The ends were cut back, 2 bases at V and 2 bases at J, with 13 bases in the middle.

V gene TRBV18 combines with J gene TRBJ2-5; D tentatively reads TRBD1 or TRBD2 (5 bases each). Gene TRBJ2-7 matches the end of the DNA better, so the J call may be wrong. From germline, CDR1 is KGHSH and CDR2 LQKENI. The CDR3 runs to 15 residues. Here the CDR3 DNA reads TGTGCCAGCTCACCACCCTCCGAAATTGGGGGCGAGCAGTACTTC. Translation: CASSPPSEIGGEQYF.

The chain employs TRBV18 and TRBJ2-7, with D maybe TRBD1 (6 bases). The CDR3 loop spans 15 amino acids. Germline V gene sequence: CDR1 KGHSH, CDR2 LQKENI. The V gene lost 1 base and the J gene lost 3 bases, with 13 bases spanning the gap. The CDR3 protein is CASSPRQGKVYEQYF. Here the CDR3 DNA reads TGTGCCAGCTCACCACGGCAGGGGAAGGTCTACGAGCAGTACTTC.

The rearrangement uses TRBV5-1 and TRBJ1-1; no firm D call. Trimming took 2 bases from V and 1 from J, leaving 12 bases between them. Germline V CDR1 and CDR2: SGHRS, YFSETQ. The CDR3 is 15 residues long. CDR3 loop: CASSLFWAPNTEAFF. In DNA, the CDR3 is TGCGCCAGCAGCTTATTTTGGGCCCCGAACACTGAAGCTTTCTTT.

The chain recombines TRBV19 with TRBJ1-5; possible D gene TRBD1, 6 bases. The CDR3 is made up of 15 amino acids. V lost 6 bases and J 7 bases, leaving 19 bases between the germline ends. CDR1 is LNHDA, CDR2 SQIVND, per germline (reference sequence). The CDR3 loop is CASSNPTGLRQPQHF. The CDR3 nucleotides are TGTGCCAGTAGCAACCCCACAGGGTTGAGACAGCCCCAGCATTTT.

The chain is built from TRBV5-1 and TRBJ2-4; D is undetermined. With 2 bases removed from V and 0 bases from J, the gap between germline ends came to 9 bases. The CDR3 loop spans 15 amino acids. Germline CDR1 reads SGHRS; CDR2 reads YFSETQ. Written as DNA, the CDR3 is TGCGCCAGCAGCTTCAACGGAGTAGCCAAAAACATTCAGTACTTC. Translating gives CASSFNGVAKNIQYF.

This clone was recorded many times. The chain links TRBV2 to TRBJ1-2; a weak D match, TRBD1 (5 bases). The CDR3 has 13 amino acids. V lost 4 bases to trimming and J lost 5 bases, with 11 bases between them. Per germline, CDR1 SNHLY and CDR2 FYNNEI. The chain's CDR3 is CASSGRVKYGYTF. Here the CDR3 DNA reads TGTGCCAGCAGTGGCAGGGTTAAATATGGCTACACCTTC.

The chain uses TRBV2 and TRBJ2-2; D is possibly TRBD1 (5 bases). Deletions cut 3 bases from V and 6 bases from J, with 14 bases between. The germline V gene has CDR1 SNHLY and CDR2 FYNNEI. The CDR3 length is 15 residues. For the CDR3, the DNA is TGTGCCAGCAGTGAGTGGACACCCGGTTCCGGGGAGCTGTTTTTT. Amino acids: CASSEWTPGSGELFF.

The rearrangement uses TRBV19 and TRBJ2-3; unclear D gene. V lost 3 bases to trimming and J lost 0 bases, with 10 bases between them. The CDR3 totals 15 residues. Germline CDR1 is LNHDA and CDR2 is SQIVND (reference sequence). CDR3 sequence (DNA): TGTGCCAGTAGTATGCAGGCGATTAGCACAGATACGCAGTATTTT. It yields the protein CASSMQAISTDTQYF. Full variable domain (missing parts from reference TRBV19 and TRBJ2-3): DGGITQSPKYLFRKEGQNVTLSCEQNLNHDAMYWYRQDPGQGLRLIYYSQIVNDFQKGDIAEGYSVSREKKESFPLTVTSAQKNPTAFYLCASSMQAISTDTQYFGPGTRLTVL.

This clone was seen only once. CDR3 amino acids: CASSRGRGHGSYEQYF. The DNA of the CDR3 is TGTGCCAGCAGCCGGGGCAGGGGGCACGGCTCCTACGAGCAGTACTTC. The chain couples TRBV5-6 to TRBJ2-7, with TRBD1 identical over 8 bases. Per germline, CDR1 SGHDT and CDR2 YYEEEE. This CDR3 is 16 amino acids long. V was pared by 4 bases and J by 0 bases, with 9 bases of the junction left unmatched.

The CDR3 DNA follows: TGTGCCAGCAGCTTTGGTGGTAGCGGAAGAAGCAATGAGCAGTTCTTC. Translating gives CASSFGGSGRSNEQFF. V usage is TRBV11-3 and J usage is TRBJ2-1, with D maybe TRBD2 (6 bases). V was trimmed by 3 bases and J by 6 bases, leaving 18 bases between them. The germline V gene has CDR1 SGHNT and CDR2 YENEEA. The CDR3 spans 16 residues.

This clone has a handful of counts. This chain connects TRBV2 to TRBJ2-2; D unresolved. CDR3 length: 14 residues. Looked up from germline, CDR1 is SNHLY and CDR2 is FYNNEI. V lost 6 bases, J lost 1 base, and 9 bases lay in between. The chain's CDR3 is CASRGKKNTGELFF. CDR3 nucleotides: TGTGCCAGCAGGGGGAAAAAGAACACCGGGGAGCTGTTTTTT.

This clone turned up a few times. The rearrangement joins TRBV19 to TRBJ1-5; a possible D gene is TRBD1 (5 bases). CDR3 length equals 15 residues. The V gene's germline CDR1 is LNHDA and CDR2 SQIVND (reference sequence). V was pared by 7 bases and J by 10 bases, with 23 bases between. CDR3 coding DNA: TGTGCCAGTAAGGCAGATAGGGGACCCCGTCGTCCCCAGCATTTT. Residues: CASKADRGPRRPQHF.

On this clone itself: A single base separates this from a much larger clone, so it may be a read error. CDR3 bases: TGTGCCAGCAGTACACAGGGGGCAGGTCAGCCCCAGCATTTT. Its protein is CASSTQGAGQPQHF. The chain couples TRBV6-1 to TRBJ1-5; 9 positions match TRBD1. The CDR3 runs to 14 residues. Germline CDR1 reads MNHNS; CDR2 reads SASEGT. With V trimmed by 5 bases and J by 6 bases, 5 bases remained unmatched.

This clone was observed a single time. V usage is TRBV28 and J usage is TRBJ2-2; TRBD2 matches at 11 bases. The CDR3 totals 15 residues. Germline CDR1 reads MDHEN; CDR2 reads SYDVKM. The V and J ends lost 5 bases and 9 bases, in that order; junction bases with no gene match: 8. In DNA form, the CDR3 reads TGTGCCAGCAGTCCCGGGACTAGCGGTTCCCGGGAGCTGTTTTTT. Protein: CASSPGTSGSRELFF.